Below, 26 T cell receptor beta chains from the same sample are listed, as sequenced in a study of T cells in Graves' hyperthyroidism and ophthalmopathy. RNA transcripts gave rise to amplified TCR beta CDR3 regions. The TCR CDR3 first-round RT-PCR relied on the HTBI primer set. TCRdb used MiXCR to reprocess the multiplex PCR reads, holding one entry per CDR3 protein. Here the sample spans around 760,000 distinct CDR3 sequences, 35% being singletons. The sequenced sample was blood. The receptors originated from a woman in her 40s with Graves' hyperthyroidism.

Comments on this clonotype: An end of the junction does not agree with germline; a read error may underlie this. The V call is TRBV10-1, the J call TRBJ2-7, with D perhaps TRBD2 (5 bases). Looked up from germline, CDR1 is WNHNN and CDR2 is SYGVQD (reference sequence). The CDR3 has 15 residues. The DNA for the CDR3 is TGTGCCAGCAGTTACTCCCTGGGGAGCGGTTACGAGCAGTACTTC. Its protein product is CASSYSLGSGYEQYF.

This clonotype was counted a few times. The chain joins TRBV2 to TRBJ2-3, with unresolved D. The CDR3 length is 15 residues. V was clipped by 1 base and J by 0 bases, with 8 bases between them. In germline, CDR1 is SNHLY, CDR2 FYNNEI. The CDR3 nucleotides read TGTGCCAGCAGTGAAGGTGGTTTTAGCACAGATACGCAGTATTTT. It codes for CASSEGGFSTDTQYF.

This clonotype was counted at least ten times. The chain couples TRBV7-2 to TRBJ2-7; D perhaps matches TRBD2 (7 bases). This CDR3 is 17 amino acids long. CDR1 SGHTA and CDR2 FQGNSA come from the germline V gene. V was cut by 1 base and J by 5 bases, with 21 bases left in between. This CDR3 is CASSLGGAGAQGNEQYF. The CDR3 nucleotides are TGTGCCAGCAGCTTAGGAGGGGCGGGGGCGCAAGGGAACGAGCAGTACTTC.

The genes are TRBV7-9 and TRBJ2-7, with D maybe TRBD1 (5 bases). The V end lost 3 bases, the J end lost 2 bases, and 17 bases lay between the germline ends. Germline V gives CDR1 SEHNR, CDR2 FQNEAQ (reference sequence). The CDR3 has 16 residues. The CDR3 region is CASSFIDRHHTYEQYF. The CDR3 coding sequence is TGTGCCAGCAGCTTCATTGACAGACATCACACCTACGAGCAGTACTTC.

The genes are TRBV9 and TRBJ1-4, with 10 bases aligning to TRBD1. CDR1 and CDR2 from the germline V gene are SGDLS and YYNGEE. Unmatched junction bases numbered 7, after V lost 3 bases and J lost 5 bases. The CDR3 loop spans 16 amino acids. This CDR3 reads CASSGDRGRKNEKLFF. The DNA of the CDR3 is TGTGCCAGCAGCGGTGACAGGGGGCGGAAAAATGAAAAACTGTTTTTT.

To note about this clonotype: This CDR3 is missing its conserved last phenylalanine or tryptophan, likely due to a read error. V gene TRBV7-3 combines with J gene TRBJ2-6; a weak D match, TRBD2 (5 bases). This CDR3 is built from 14 residues. The V gene lost 8 bases and the J gene lost 1 base, with 9 bases spanning the gap. CDR1 and CDR2 from the germline V gene are SGHTA and FQGTGA. CDR3 DNA sequence: TGTGCCAGCCGGTGGGAGTCTGGGGCCAACGTCCTGACTCTC. As protein: CASRWESGANVLTL.

V usage is TRBV20-1 and J usage is TRBJ1-5; maybe TRBD1 (6 bases). Deletions cut 0 bases from V and 1 base from J, with 19 bases between. The CDR3 totals 18 residues. Per the germline V gene, CDR1 is DFQATT and CDR2 is SNEGSKA (reference sequence). CDR3 amino acids: CSARDPTGLAGSNQPQHF. The CDR3, as DNA: TGCAGTGCTAGAGATCCTACAGGGCTAGCGGGAAGCAATCAGCCCCAGCATTTT.

This clonotype was seen ten or more times. This sequence joins TRBV25-1 and TRBJ1-2; no reliable D call. This CDR3 has 14 amino acids. Trimming removed 3 bases from V and 2 bases from J, with 10 bases in between. Germline CDR1 reads MGHDK; CDR2 reads SYGVNS. The CDR3 loop reads CASSEAGRNYGYTF. In DNA, the CDR3 is TGTGCCAGCAGTGAGGCCGGACGGAACTATGGCTACACCTTC.

Points on this clonotype: A much larger clonotype is one base distant, so this may be a read error. This chain joins TRBV20-1 and TRBJ1-4, with D perhaps TRBD1 (5 bases). This CDR3 contains 13 residues. CDR1 and CDR2 from the germline V gene are DFQATT and SNEGSKA (reference sequence). The CDR3 region is CNAMSRADEKLFF. The CDR3, as DNA: TGCAATGCTATGAGCAGGGCAGATGAAAAACTGTTTTTT.

The table lists this clonotype with a few counts. The chain is built from TRBV7-2 and TRBJ1-1; TRBD1 might be the D (6 bases). Trimming left V 2 bases short and J 4 bases short, with 14 bases between. The CDR3 extends over 15 amino acids. Per germline, CDR1 SGHTA and CDR2 FQGNSA. As DNA, the CDR3 is TGTGCCAGCAGCTTAATTTGGGGGGCGGGCACTGAAGCTTTCTTT. It codes for CASSLIWGAGTEAFF.

The chain uses TRBV29-1 and TRBJ1-2, with D possibly being TRBD1 (6 bases). Trimming left V 3 bases short and J 8 bases short, with 13 bases between. Germline V gene sequence: CDR1 SQVTM, CDR2 ANQGSEA. This CDR3 is built from 12 residues. CDR3: CSVDDGGIGYTF. The CDR3 DNA reads TGCAGCGTTGACGACGGGGGCATCGGCTACACCTTC.

The CDR3 sequence is CASTFDRDPHEQYF. The CDR3 DNA reads as TGTGCCAGCACCTTCGACAGGGACCCCCACGAGCAGTACTTC. The rearrangement links TRBV7-2 to TRBJ2-7, with 7 positions matching TRBD1. V dropped 7 bases and J dropped 5; count of bases not matched to a gene: 11. This CDR3 has 14 residues. Germline loops: CDR1 SGHTA, CDR2 FQGNSA.

The CDR3 nucleotides are TGTGCCAGTAGTATGACAGGGGGCAAAAACATTCAGTACTTC. It specifies CASSMTGGKNIQYF. The chain links TRBV19 to TRBJ2-7, with 9 nucleotides matching TRBD1. The DNA end lines up better with TRBJ2-4; the J call may be wrong. Germline lookup yields CDR1 LNHDA and CDR2 SQIVND (reference sequence). CDR3 length equals 14 residues.

The chain has TRBV10-3 and TRBJ2-4; 9 bases are a match to TRBD2. Germline-derived CDR1 and CDR2 are ENHRY and SYGVKD. CDR3 length: 16 amino acids. The V gene end was trimmed by 3 bases and the J gene end by 8 bases; junction bases not matched to a gene: 11. The CDR3 DNA is TGTGCCATCAGTGATGTTGGTAGCGGGAGTAGGTACATTCAGTACTTC. Protein sequence: CAISDVGSGSRYIQYF.

This clonotype was seen a few times. The DNA for the CDR3 is TGTGCCCCCTACGAGCAGTACTTC. Translating gives CAPYEQYF. The rearrangement joins TRBV24-1 to TRBJ2-7; no definite D call. Germline CDR1 is KGHDR and CDR2 is SFDVKD. CDR3 length: 8 residues. Trimming removed 12 bases at V and 2 bases at J, with 1 base between.

This clonotype was seen many times. This chain links TRBV10-3 with TRBJ1-1, with D possibly TRBD1 on 6 matching bases. There are 14 residues in the CDR3. The germline V and J ends were trimmed by 6 bases and 3 bases, with 14 bases remaining between them. Germline V lookup: CDR1 ENHRY, CDR2 SYGVKD. The CDR3 DNA is TGTGCCATCAGATTCAGGGGTTCCGACACTGAAGCTTTCTTT. The encoded protein is CAIRFRGSDTEAFF.

This clonotype was observed many times. This chain links TRBV7-2 with TRBJ1-2; the match to TRBD1 covers 9 bases. Germline CDR1 and CDR2: SGHTA and FQGNSA. The CDR3 has 13 amino acids. Unmatched junction bases numbered 6, after V lost 5 bases and J lost 8 bases. The chain's CDR3 is CASSPQGARGYTF. Here the CDR3 DNA reads TGTGCCAGCAGCCCACAGGGGGCTCGCGGCTACACCTTC.

This clonotype has just a few counts. The V gene is TRBV7-2, the J gene TRBJ2-2; 9 bases fit TRBD2. The germline gives CDR1 SGHTA, CDR2 FQGNSA. The junction had 11 bases not matched to a gene; V was cut back by 3 bases and J by 6 bases. This CDR3 comprises 17 residues. DNA of the CDR3: TGTGCCAGCAGCTTGACGGTGAGCGGGAGGTCGGCCGGGGAGCTGTTTTTT. Encoded protein: CASSLTVSGRSAGELFF.

This clonotype has at least ten counts. The chain employs TRBV29-1 and TRBJ2-3, with TRBD1 matching 12 bases. J gave up 4 bases and V 6 bases, and 8 bases lay outside the gene matches. CDR1 and CDR2 from the germline V gene are SQVTM and ANQGSEA. CDR3 length: 15 amino acids. CDR3 sequence: CSVGSGTGGADTQYF. The CDR3, as DNA: TGCAGCGTGGGCTCCGGGACAGGGGGCGCAGATACGCAGTATTTT.

The chain couples TRBV10-3 to TRBJ2-7, with D maybe TRBD1 (7 bases). CDR1 ENHRY and CDR2 SYGVKD come from the germline V gene. V was clipped by 0 bases and J by 3 bases, with 15 bases between them. This CDR3 is built from 16 residues. CDR3 amino acids: CAISESRRDRYYEQYF. CDR3 in DNA: TGTGCCATCAGTGAGTCCAGGCGGGACAGATACTACGAGCAGTACTTC.

The rearrangement links TRBV5-1 to TRBJ2-7, with 8 bases aligning to TRBD1. Germline loops: CDR1 SGHRS, CDR2 YFSETQ. With 2 bases clipped from V and 2 bases from J, the junction kept 12 bases outside the gene matches. The CDR3 extends over 17 amino acids. The CDR3: CASSFGGGTGDAYEQYF. In nucleotides, the CDR3 is TGCGCCAGCAGCTTCGGAGGGGGGACAGGTGACGCCTACGAGCAGTACTTC. Drawing the rest from reference TRBV5-1 and TRBJ2-7, the complete variable domain is KAGVTQTPRYLIKTRGQQVTLSCSPISGHRSVSWYQQTPGQGLQFLFEYFSETQRNKGNFPGRFSGRQFSNSRSEMNVSTLELGDSALYLCASSFGGGTGDAYEQYFGPGTRLTVT.

This clonotype was counted ten times or more. V usage is TRBV14 and J usage is TRBJ2-5; tentatively, D is TRBD2 (6 bases). This CDR3 has 16 amino acids. The germline gives CDR1 SGHDN, CDR2 FVKESK. V lost 1 base to trimming and J lost 0 bases, with 12 bases between them. The CDR3 DNA sequence: TGTGCCAGCAGCCAAGGGACTACCCGATACCAAGAGACCCAGTACTTC. It encodes CASSQGTTRYQETQYF. The complete variable domain, with remaining parts taken from reference TRBV14 and TRBJ2-5, reads EAGVTQFPSHSVIEKGQTVTLRCDPISGHDNLYWYRRVMGKEIKFLLHFVKESKQDESGMPNNRFLAERTGGTYSTLKVQPAELEDSGVYFCASSQGTTRYQETQYFGPGTRLLVL.

The genes are TRBV29-1 and TRBJ2-2; D may be TRBD2 (6 bases). Germline V gives CDR1 SQVTM, CDR2 ANQGSEA. V lost 3 bases, J lost 7 bases, and 9 bases lay in between. The CDR3 consists of 12 residues. The CDR3 sequence is CSVDKTSGELFF. CDR3 bases: TGCAGCGTTGACAAGACTAGCGGGGAGCTGTTTTTT.

A single count supports this clonotype. This chain links TRBV7-2 with TRBJ1-6; a possible D gene is TRBD1 (5 bases). Germline CDR1 SGHTA, CDR2 FQGNSA. CDR3 length: 14 amino acids. Trimming took off 5 bases at V and 9 bases at J, with 14 bases between the two ends. Here the CDR3 reads CASSGPAGPSPLHF. The DNA for the CDR3 is TGTGCCAGCAGCGGCCCTGCAGGGCCTTCACCCCTCCACTTT.

The J gene is TRBJ2-5, the V gene TRBV29-1; 10 bases fit TRBD1. The junction had 14 bases not matched to a gene; V was cut back by 8 bases and J by 2 bases. This CDR3 region has 16 residues. Germline lookup yields CDR1 SQVTM and CDR2 ANQGSEA. The CDR3 is CSSRTGGGARQETQYF. Written as DNA, the CDR3 is TGCAGCAGTAGGACAGGGGGGGGGGCGCGGCAAGAGACCCAGTACTTC. Drawing the rest from reference TRBV29-1 and TRBJ2-5, the complete variable domain is SAVISQKPSRDICQRGTSLTIQCQVDSQVTMMFWYRQQPGQSLTLIATANQGSEATYESGFVIDKFPISRPNLTFSTLTVSNMSPEDSSIYLCSSRTGGGARQETQYFGPGTRLLVL.

As for this clonotype: A much larger clone differs by one base, so this may be a read error. This chain uses TRBV7-3 with TRBJ1-6; D possibly corresponds to TRBD1 (5 bases). This CDR3 is 13 amino acids long. Germline V CDR1 and CDR2: SGHTA, FQGTGA. CDR3: CASSQVRASPLHF. In DNA form, the CDR3 reads TGCGCCAGCAGCCAAGTCAGGGCTTCACCCCTCCACTTT.